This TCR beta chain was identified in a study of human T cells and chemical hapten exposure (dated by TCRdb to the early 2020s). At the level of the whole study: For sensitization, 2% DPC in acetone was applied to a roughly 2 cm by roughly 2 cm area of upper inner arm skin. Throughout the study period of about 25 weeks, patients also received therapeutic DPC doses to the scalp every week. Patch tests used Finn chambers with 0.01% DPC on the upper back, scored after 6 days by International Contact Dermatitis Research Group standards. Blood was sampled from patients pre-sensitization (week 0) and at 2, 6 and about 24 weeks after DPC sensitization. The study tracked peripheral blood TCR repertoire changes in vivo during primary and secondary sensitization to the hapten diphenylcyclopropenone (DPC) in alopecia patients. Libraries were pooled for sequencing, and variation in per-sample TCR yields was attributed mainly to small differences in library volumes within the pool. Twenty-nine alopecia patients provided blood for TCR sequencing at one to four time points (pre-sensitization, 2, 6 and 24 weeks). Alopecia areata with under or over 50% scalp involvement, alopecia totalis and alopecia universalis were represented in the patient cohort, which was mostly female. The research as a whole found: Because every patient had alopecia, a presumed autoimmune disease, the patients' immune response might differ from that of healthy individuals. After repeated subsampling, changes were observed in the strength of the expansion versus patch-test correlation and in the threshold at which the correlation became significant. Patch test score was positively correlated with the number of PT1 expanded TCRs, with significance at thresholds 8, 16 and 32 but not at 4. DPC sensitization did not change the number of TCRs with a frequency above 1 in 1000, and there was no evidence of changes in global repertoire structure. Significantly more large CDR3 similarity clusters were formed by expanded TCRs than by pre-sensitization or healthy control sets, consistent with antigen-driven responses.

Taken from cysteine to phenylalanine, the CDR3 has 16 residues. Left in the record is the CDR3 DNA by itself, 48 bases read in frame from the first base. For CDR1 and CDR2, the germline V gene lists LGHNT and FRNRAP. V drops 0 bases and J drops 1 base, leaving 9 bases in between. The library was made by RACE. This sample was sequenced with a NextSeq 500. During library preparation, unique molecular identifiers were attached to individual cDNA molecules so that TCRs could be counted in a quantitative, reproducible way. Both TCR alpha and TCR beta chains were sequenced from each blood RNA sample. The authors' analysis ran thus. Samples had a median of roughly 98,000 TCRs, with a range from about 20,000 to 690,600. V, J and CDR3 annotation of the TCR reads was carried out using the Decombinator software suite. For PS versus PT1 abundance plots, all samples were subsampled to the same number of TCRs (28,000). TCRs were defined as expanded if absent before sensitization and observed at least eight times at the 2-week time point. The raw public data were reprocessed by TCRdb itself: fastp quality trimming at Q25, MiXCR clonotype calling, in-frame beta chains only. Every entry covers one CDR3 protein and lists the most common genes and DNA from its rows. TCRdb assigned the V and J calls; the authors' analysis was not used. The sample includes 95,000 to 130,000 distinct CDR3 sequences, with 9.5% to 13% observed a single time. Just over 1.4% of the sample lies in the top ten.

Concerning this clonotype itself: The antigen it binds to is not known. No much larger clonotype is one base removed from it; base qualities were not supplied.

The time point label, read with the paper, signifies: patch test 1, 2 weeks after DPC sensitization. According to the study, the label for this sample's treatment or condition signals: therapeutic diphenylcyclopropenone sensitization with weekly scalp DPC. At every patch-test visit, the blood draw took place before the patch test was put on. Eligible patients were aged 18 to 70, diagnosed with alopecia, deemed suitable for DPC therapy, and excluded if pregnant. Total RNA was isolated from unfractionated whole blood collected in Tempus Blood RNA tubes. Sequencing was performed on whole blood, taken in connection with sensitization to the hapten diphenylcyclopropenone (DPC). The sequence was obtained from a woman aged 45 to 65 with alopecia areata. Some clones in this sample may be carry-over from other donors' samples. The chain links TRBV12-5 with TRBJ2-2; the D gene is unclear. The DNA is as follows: TGTGCTAGTGGTTTGGTACTGTCGGGGAACACCGGGGAGCTGTTTTTT. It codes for CASGLVLSGNTGELFF.